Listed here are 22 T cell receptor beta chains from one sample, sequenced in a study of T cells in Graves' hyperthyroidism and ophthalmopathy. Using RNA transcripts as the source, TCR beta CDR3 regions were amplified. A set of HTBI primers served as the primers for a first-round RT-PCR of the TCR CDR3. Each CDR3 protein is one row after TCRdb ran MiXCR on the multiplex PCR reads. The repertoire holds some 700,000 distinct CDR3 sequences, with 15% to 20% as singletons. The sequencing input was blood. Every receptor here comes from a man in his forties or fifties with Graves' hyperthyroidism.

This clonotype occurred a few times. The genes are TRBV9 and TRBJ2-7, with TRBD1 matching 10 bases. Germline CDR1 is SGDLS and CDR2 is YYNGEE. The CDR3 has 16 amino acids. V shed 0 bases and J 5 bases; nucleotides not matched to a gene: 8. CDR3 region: CASSVAIGTGDDEQYF. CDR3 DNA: TGTGCCAGCAGCGTAGCTATAGGGACAGGGGACGACGAGCAGTACTTC.

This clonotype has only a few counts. CDR3 loop: CASSHLTGTSASYEQFF. CDR3 in DNA: TGTGCCAGCAGCCATTTAACCGGGACTAGCGCCTCTTATGAGCAGTTCTTC. J is TRBJ2-1 and V is TRBV3-1; TRBD2 agrees at 10 bases. CDR3 length equals 17 residues. V lost 3 bases to trimming and J lost 8 bases; unmatched junction nucleotides: 13. Germline CDR1 reads LGHDT; CDR2 reads YNNKEL (reference sequence).

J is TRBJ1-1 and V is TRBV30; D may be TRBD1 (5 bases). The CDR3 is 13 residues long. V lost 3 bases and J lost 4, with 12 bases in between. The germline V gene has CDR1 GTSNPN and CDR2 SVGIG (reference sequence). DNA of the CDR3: TGTGCCTGGAGGGGGCATCGTGGCACTGAAGCTTTCTTT. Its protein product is CAWRGHRGTEAFF.

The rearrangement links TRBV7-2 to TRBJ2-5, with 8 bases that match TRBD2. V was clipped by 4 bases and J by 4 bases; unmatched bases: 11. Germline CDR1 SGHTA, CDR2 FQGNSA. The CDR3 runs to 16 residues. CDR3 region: CASSSTGGPGGETQYF. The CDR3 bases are TGTGCCAGCAGCTCGACGGGAGGGCCGGGTGGAGAGACCCAGTACTTC.

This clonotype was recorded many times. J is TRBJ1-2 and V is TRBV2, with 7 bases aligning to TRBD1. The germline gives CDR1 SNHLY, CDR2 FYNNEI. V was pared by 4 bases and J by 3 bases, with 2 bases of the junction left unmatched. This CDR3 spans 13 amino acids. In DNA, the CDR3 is TGTGCCAGCAGTGGAGGACAGGACTATGGCTACACCTTC. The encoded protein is CASSGGQDYGYTF.

The CDR3 nucleotides are TGTGCCAGCAGCCAAATGGGGGGCGGCGGTGGCTACACCTTC. Translation: CASSQMGGGGGYTF. V usage is TRBV4-2 and J usage is TRBJ1-2; maybe TRBD1 (6 bases). V was shortened by 2 bases and J by 7 bases, with 14 bases between the two germline ends. In germline, CDR1 is LGHNA, CDR2 YNFKEQ. The CDR3 runs to 14 residues.

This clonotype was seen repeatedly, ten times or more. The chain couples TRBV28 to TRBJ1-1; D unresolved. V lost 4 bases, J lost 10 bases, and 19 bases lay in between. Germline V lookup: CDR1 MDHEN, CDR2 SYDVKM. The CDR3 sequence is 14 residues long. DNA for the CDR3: TGTGCCAGCAGTTCGAGGGCCCACCGGGGAGGAGCTTTCTTT. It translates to CASSSRAHRGGAFF.

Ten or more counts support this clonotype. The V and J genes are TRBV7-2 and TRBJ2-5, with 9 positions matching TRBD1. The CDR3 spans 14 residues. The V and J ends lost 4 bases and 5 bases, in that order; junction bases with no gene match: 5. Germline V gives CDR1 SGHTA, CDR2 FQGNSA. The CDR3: CASSSDRGSETQYF. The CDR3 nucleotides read TGTGCCAGCAGCTCGGACAGGGGATCGGAGACCCAGTACTTC.

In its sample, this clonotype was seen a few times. The CDR3, as DNA: TGCAGTGCTAGAAGAGGGGGGATCTACAATGAGCAGTTCTTC. Protein sequence: CSARRGGIYNEQFF. The chain uses TRBV20-1 and TRBJ2-1, with D perhaps matching TRBD1 or TRBD2 (6 bases each). Looked up from germline, CDR1 is DFQATT and CDR2 is SNEGSKA (reference sequence). The V and J ends lost 2 bases and 3 bases respectively, with 11 bases between them. This CDR3 has 14 amino acids.

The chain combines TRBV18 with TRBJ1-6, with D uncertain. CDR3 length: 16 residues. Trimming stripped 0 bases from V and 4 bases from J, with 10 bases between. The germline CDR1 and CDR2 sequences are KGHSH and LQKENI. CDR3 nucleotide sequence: TGTGCCAGCTCACCACCGACTAATTATTATAATTCACCCCTCCACTTT. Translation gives CASSPPTNYYNSPLHF.

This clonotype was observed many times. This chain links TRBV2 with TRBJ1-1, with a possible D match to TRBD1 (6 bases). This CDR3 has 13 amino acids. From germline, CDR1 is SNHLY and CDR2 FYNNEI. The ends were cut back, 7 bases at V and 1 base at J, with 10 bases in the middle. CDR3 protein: CASNVQGNTEAFF. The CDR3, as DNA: TGTGCCAGCAATGTACAGGGGAACACTGAAGCTTTCTTT.

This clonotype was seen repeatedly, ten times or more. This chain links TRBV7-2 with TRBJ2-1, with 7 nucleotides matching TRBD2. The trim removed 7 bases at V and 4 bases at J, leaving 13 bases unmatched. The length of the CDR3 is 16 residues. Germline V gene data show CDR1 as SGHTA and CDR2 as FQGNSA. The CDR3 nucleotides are TGTGCCAGCACCATAATGGGCGGGAGAGTTTACAATGAGCAGTTCTTC. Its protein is CASTIMGGRVYNEQFF.

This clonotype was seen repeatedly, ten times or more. The CDR3, as DNA: TGTGCCAGCAATGGACAGGGTCGAGGTCAGCCCCAGCATTTT. Translation: CASNGQGRGQPQHF. The chain recombines TRBV2 with TRBJ1-5; 8 bases line up with TRBD1. Germline-derived CDR1 and CDR2 are SNHLY and FYNNEI. With 7 bases clipped from V and 6 bases from J, the junction kept 8 bases outside the gene matches. The CDR3 has 14 amino acids.

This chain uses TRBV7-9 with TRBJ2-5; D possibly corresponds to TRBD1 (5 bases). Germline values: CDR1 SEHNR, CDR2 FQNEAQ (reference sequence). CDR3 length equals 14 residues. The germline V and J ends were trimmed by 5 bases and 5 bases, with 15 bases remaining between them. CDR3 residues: CASSKRGSRETQYF. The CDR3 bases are TGTGCCAGCAGCAAAAGGGGTAGCAGGGAGACCCAGTACTTC.

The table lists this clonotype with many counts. The CDR3 nucleotides read TGTGCCAGCAGTTTGGGTTACGCCTATGGCTACACCTTC. Amino acids: CASSLGYAYGYTF. The chain employs TRBV12-3 or TRBV12-4 and TRBJ1-2, with D hard to call. V lost 3 bases and J lost 4, with 9 bases in between. This CDR3 is built from 13 residues.

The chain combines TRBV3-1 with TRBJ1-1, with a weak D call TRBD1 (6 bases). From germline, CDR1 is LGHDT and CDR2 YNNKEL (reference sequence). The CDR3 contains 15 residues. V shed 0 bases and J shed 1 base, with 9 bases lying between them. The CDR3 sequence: CASSQDAGANTEAFF. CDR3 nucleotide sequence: TGTGCCAGCAGCCAAGACGCAGGGGCGAACACTGAAGCTTTCTTT.

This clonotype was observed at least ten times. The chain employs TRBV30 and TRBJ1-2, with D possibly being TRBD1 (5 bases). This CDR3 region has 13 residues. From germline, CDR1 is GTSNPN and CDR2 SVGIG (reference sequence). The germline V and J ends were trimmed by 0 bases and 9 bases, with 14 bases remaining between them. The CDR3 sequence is CAWSVQQGRSYTF. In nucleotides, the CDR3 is TGTGCCTGGAGTGTACAGCAGGGAAGGAGCTACACCTTC.

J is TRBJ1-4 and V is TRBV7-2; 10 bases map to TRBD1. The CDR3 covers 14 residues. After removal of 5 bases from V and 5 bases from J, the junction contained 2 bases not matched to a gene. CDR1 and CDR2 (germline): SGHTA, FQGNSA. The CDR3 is CASSTDRGNEKLFF. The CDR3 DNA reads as TGTGCCAGCAGCACGGACAGGGGGAATGAAAAACTGTTTTTT.

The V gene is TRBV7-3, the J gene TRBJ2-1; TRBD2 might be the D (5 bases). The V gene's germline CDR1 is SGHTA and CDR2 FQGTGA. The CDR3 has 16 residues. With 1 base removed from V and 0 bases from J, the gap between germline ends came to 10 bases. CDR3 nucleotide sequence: TGTGCCAGCAGCTTAAACGCCGCGGGCTCCTACAATGAGCAGTTCTTC. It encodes CASSLNAAGSYNEQFF.

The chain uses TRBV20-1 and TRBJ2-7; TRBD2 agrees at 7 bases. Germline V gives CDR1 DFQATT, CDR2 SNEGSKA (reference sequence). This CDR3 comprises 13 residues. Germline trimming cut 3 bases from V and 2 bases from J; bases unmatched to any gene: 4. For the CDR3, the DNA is TGCAGTGCTAGTGACGGACTAGCCTACGAGCAGTACTTC. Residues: CSASDGLAYEQYF.

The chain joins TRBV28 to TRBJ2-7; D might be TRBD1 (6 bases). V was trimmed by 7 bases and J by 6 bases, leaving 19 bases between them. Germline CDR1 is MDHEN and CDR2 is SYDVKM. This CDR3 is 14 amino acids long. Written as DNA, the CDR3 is TGTGCCAGCATCCTAGGACAGCTCGCGGGCGAGCAGTACTTC. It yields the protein CASILGQLAGEQYF.

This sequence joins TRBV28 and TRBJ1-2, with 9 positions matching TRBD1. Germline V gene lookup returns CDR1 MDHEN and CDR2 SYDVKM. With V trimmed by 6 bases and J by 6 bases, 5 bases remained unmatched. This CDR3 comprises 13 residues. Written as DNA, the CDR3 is TGTGCCAGCAGATCGGACAGGGGACATGGCTACACCTTC. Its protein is CASRSDRGHGYTF.